The sequence of this T cell receptor beta chain was determined in a study of identical twins. The V gene's germline CDR1 is WNHNN and CDR2 SYGVQD (reference sequence). The CDR3 consists of 16 residues. The V and J ends lost 6 bases and 5 bases respectively, with 20 bases between them. This clonotype was counted ten times or more. Via MiXCR, TCRdb re-called the 5' RACE reads, giving one row per CDR3 protein. The sample consists of about 290,000 distinct CDR3 sequences, 8% to 9.5% of them appearing once. The same data also went into a second study, on yellow fever vaccine responses in identical twins. This second study notes: The T cell response to vaccination in identical twins was reportedly partly convergent and partly personalized.

The sample taken for sequencing was CD8+ T cells sorted from blood. The clonotype comes from a woman aged 18-35 years in good health. The chain employs TRBV10-1 and TRBJ2-1; D assignment may be TRBD1 or TRBD2 (8 bases each). CDR3 protein: CASRVAGQARNNEQFF. CDR3 nucleotides: TGCGCCAGCAGAGTAGCGGGACAGGCTCGAAACAATGAGCAGTTCTTC.